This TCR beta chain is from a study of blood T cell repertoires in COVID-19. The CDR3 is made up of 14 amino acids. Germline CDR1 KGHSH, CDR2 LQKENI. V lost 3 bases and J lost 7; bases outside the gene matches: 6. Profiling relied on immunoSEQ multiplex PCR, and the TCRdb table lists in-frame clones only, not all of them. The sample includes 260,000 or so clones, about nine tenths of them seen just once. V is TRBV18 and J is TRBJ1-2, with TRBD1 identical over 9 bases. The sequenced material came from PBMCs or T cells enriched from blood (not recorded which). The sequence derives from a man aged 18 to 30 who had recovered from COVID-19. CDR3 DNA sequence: TGTGCCAGCTCACCGGGACAGGGTACCGGTGGCTACACCTTC. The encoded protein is CASSPGQGTGGYTF.